The clone carrying this T cell receptor (beta chain) was counted once. V dropped 1 base and J dropped 7 bases, with 17 bases sitting between them. This CDR3 contains 16 residues. In germline, CDR1 is LNHDA, CDR2 SQIVND (reference sequence). Method: immunoSEQ multiplex PCR; TCRdb's copy keeps in-frame clones and lacks some. The data contain over 100,000 clones, 90% of them seen just once; the ten biggest clones take up roughly 4%. The sample belongs to a study of control samples from healthy donors and cancer patients. Input material: blood. This sequence joins TRBV19 and TRBJ2-1; D may be TRBD2 (5 bases). This TCR was recovered from a human donor in good health. The donor label of this sample is uncertain. The CDR3 protein is CASSIGTFRTINEQFF. Here the CDR3 DNA reads TGTGCCAGTAGTATAGGGACTTTCCGTACTATTAATGAGCAGTTCTTC.